This TCR beta chain was captured in a study of CD4+ T cells in melanoma. Study-wide findings and caveats: Diverse differentiation states were reported for melanoma neoantigen-specific CD4+ T cells. A reported correlation linked neoantigen-specific CD4+ T cells to CD8+, macrophage and B cell function.

Assay: immunoSEQ multiplex PCR; the TCRdb copy retains only in-frame clones and omits some. The sample yields about 120,000 clones, 92% seen once. The CDR3 runs 15 residues. Trimming left V 9 bases short and J 0 bases short, with 18 bases between. Germline V gene sequence: CDR1 MNHEY, CDR2 SMNVEV (reference sequence). On this clone itself: The antigen is not known.

The chain links TRBV27 to TRBJ2-7, with a weak D call TRBD2 (5 bases). The source of this sequence is a human donor with melanoma. The specimen sequenced was peripheral blood. CDR3 bases: TGTGCCAGTGGGAATAACGGGGTCGGCTCCTACGAGCAGTACTTC. Its protein product is CASGNNGVGSYEQYF.